These 5 T cell receptor beta chains were all obtained from the same sample, sequenced in a study of shared T cell receptors in the human thymus. The table came from immunoSEQ multiplex PCR; TCRdb's copy has only in-frame clones and leaves some out. The sample holds 650,000 to 950,000 clones, roughly 88% seen once. These data also formed part of another study, on human thymus T cells.

Sequencing used thymocytes. All receptors derive from a girl younger than two with a congenital heart defect.

This clone was found once. The chain has TRBV6-5 and TRBJ2-7, with 8 bases that match TRBD1. CDR3 size: 16 residues. Germline V gene lookup returns CDR1 MNHEY and CDR2 SVGAGI. J gave up 4 bases and V 2 bases, and 10 bases lay outside the gene matches. DNA for the CDR3: TGTGCCAGCAGTTACGGCCAAAGAGACAGGGGATACGAGCAGTACTTC. Its protein product is CASSYGQRDRGYEQYF.

This clone has more than one count but fewer than ten. The chain employs TRBV13 and TRBJ2-3, with 8 bases identical to TRBD2. This CDR3 has 17 amino acids. The trim removed 5 bases at V and 4 bases at J, leaving 14 bases unmatched. The germline CDR1 and CDR2 sequences are PRHDT and FYEKMQ (reference sequence). The CDR3 coding sequence is TGTGCCAGCAGCGTCCCCCGCGGGGGGCTCATATCAGATACGCAGTATTTT. Translated, it gives CASSVPRGGLISDTQYF.

The chain recombines TRBV6-6 with TRBJ1-5, with D uncertain. The CDR3 has 16 residues. CDR1 and CDR2 from the germline V gene are MNHNY and SVGAGI (reference sequence). Trimming removed 2 bases from V and 0 bases from J, with 11 bases in between. In nucleotides, the CDR3 is TGTGCCAGCAGTTACCCGAGGGAGATTAGCAATCAGCCCCAGCATTTT. It yields the protein CASSYPREISNQPQHF.

V and J are TRBV4-3 and TRBJ2-7; D perhaps matches TRBD2 (5 bases). V lost 1 base to trimming and J lost 3 bases, with 16 bases between them. CDR1 is LGHNA, CDR2 YSLEER, per germline. The CDR3 sequence is 16 residues long. The CDR3 spells CASSQVRRFTFYEQYF. CDR3 nucleotides: TGCGCCAGCAGCCAAGTTCGGAGGTTTACATTCTACGAGCAGTACTTC.

The V and J genes are TRBV6-5 and TRBJ1-3; D remains unclear. Trimming left V 6 bases short and J 8 bases short, with 17 bases between. This CDR3 comprises 14 residues. Germline-derived CDR1 and CDR2 are MNHEY and SVGAGI. The CDR3 region is CASRNGVQEDTIYF. CDR3 DNA: TGTGCCAGCAGGAACGGGGTCCAAGAGGACACCATATATTTT.